The 18 T cell receptor beta chains below come from one sample, sequenced in a study of cytomegalovirus exposure and HLA in healthy donors. The PCR had 60 Vbeta and 13 Jbeta primers. Sequencing was performed with immunoSEQ multiplex PCR; in TCRdb, only in-frame clones are kept and a portion is missing. This table has around 150,000 clones, about 80% appearing once. Sequenced sample: PBMCs. These receptors were obtained from a male donor in good health and CMV-seronegative.

The J gene is TRBJ1-2, the V gene TRBV30, with 9 bases matching TRBD1. With V trimmed by 5 bases and J by 9 bases, 10 bases remained unmatched. Germline V CDR1 and CDR2: GTSNPN, SVGIG (reference sequence). This CDR3 contains 13 residues. CDR3: CAWATGTGRSYTF. The CDR3 nucleotides are TGTGCCTGGGCAACAGGGACAGGGCGTAGCTACACCTTC. Based on the CDR3 plus reference TRBV30 and TRBJ1-2, the full variable domain is SQTIHQWPATLVQPVGSPLSLECTVEGTSNPNLYWYRQAAGRGLQLLFYSVGIGQISSEVPQNLSASRPQDRQFILSSKKLLLSDSGFYLCAWATGTGRSYTFGSGTRLTVV.

The rearrangement uses TRBV5-4 and TRBJ2-7; D unclear. Germline CDR1 is SGHNT and CDR2 is YYREEE (reference sequence). The CDR3 totals 12 residues. Trimming left V 4 bases short and J 4 bases short, with 9 bases between. CDR3 sequence reads: CASSINLYEQYF. For the CDR3, the DNA is TGTGCCAGCAGCATTAATTTGTACGAGCAGTACTTC.

V usage is TRBV7-2 and J usage is TRBJ2-6, with a tentative D call TRBD2 (5 bases). V was pared by 5 bases and J by 4 bases, with 9 bases between. The length of the CDR3 is 14 residues. Per germline, CDR1 SGHTA and CDR2 FQGNSA. CDR3 bases: TGTGCCAGCAGCCAGTCGGGGGGGGCCAACGTCCTGACTTTC. This sequence encodes CASSQSGGANVLTF. Filled out from reference TRBV7-2 and TRBJ2-6, the complete variable domain reads GAGVSQSPSNKVTEKGKDVELRCDPISGHTALYWYRQSLGQGLEFLIYFQGNSAPDKSGLPSDRFSAERTGGSVSTLTIQRTQQEDSAVYLCASSQSGGANVLTFGAGSRLTVL.

This chain uses TRBV13 with TRBJ2-1, with 10 bases lining up with TRBD1. The germline gives CDR1 PRHDT, CDR2 FYEKMQ (reference sequence). V trimming: 8 bases; J trimming: 4 bases; junction bases outside the gene matches: 5. The CDR3 sequence is 14 residues long. The CDR3 nucleotides read TGTGCCAGCCTATGGACAGGGGGATACAATGAGCAGTTCTTC. This encodes CASLWTGGYNEQFF.

CDR3 protein: CASSDDGGWEDTEAFF. CDR3 nucleotides: TGTGCCAGCAGTGACGACGGGGGATGGGAGGACACTGAAGCTTTCTTT. V usage is TRBV6-1 and J usage is TRBJ1-1; tentative D call: TRBD1 (5 bases). The CDR3 covers 16 residues. V was clipped by 3 bases and J by 3 bases, with 17 bases between them. The V gene's germline CDR1 is MNHNS and CDR2 SASEGT.

The chain carries TRBV7-9 and TRBJ2-3, with a tentative D call TRBD1 (5 bases). V lost 1 base and J lost 1, with 6 bases in between. This CDR3 comprises 14 residues. Germline loops: CDR1 SEHNR, CDR2 FQNEAQ (reference sequence). CDR3 DNA: TGTGCCAGCAGCTTAGTACAGGGCACAGATACGCAGTATTTT. Residues: CASSLVQGTDTQYF.

The V and J genes are TRBV4-3 and TRBJ2-7, with TRBD1 matching 10 bases. V lost 4 bases, J lost 5 bases, and 5 bases stayed unmatched. Germline assignment: CDR1 LGHNA and CDR2 YSLEER. The CDR3 consists of 14 residues. CDR3 nucleotides: TGCGCCAGCAGCCCGGGGACAGGGGTCCACGAGCAGTACTTC. Protein sequence: CASSPGTGVHEQYF.

This chain joins TRBV27 and TRBJ1-5; no reliable D call. V was shortened by 3 bases and J by 3 bases, with 9 bases between the two germline ends. The germline V gene encodes CDR1 MNHEY and CDR2 SMNVEV (reference sequence). This CDR3 has 14 amino acids. DNA of the CDR3: TGTGCCAGCAGTTTGCGGCAGATCAATCAGCCCCAGCATTTT. It translates to CASSLRQINQPQHF.

CDR3 in amino acids: CASSLRGGTEAFF. CDR3 nucleotide sequence: TGTGCCAGCAGCTTACGAGGAGGGACTGAAGCTTTCTTT. The V gene is TRBV7-8, the J gene TRBJ1-1, with no clear D. V was cut by 2 bases and J by 5 bases, with 9 bases left in between. This CDR3 has 13 amino acids. Germline assignment: CDR1 SGHVS and CDR2 FQNEAQ. Using reference TRBV7-8 and TRBJ1-1 for the parts outside the CDR3, the full variable domain is GAGVSQSPRYKVAKRGQDVALRCDPISGHVSLFWYQQALGQGPEFLTYFQNEAQLDKSGLPSDRFFAERPEGSVSTLKIQRTQQEDSAVYLCASSLRGGTEAFFGQGTRLTVV.

This chain uses TRBV7-6 with TRBJ2-6; 7 bases line up with TRBD1. The CDR3 runs 18 residues. V lost 5 bases to trimming and J lost 0 bases; unmatched junction nucleotides: 10. CDR1 is SGHVS and CDR2 is FNYEAQ in the germline V gene. CDR3 loop: CASSPTGQAFSGANVLTF. DNA of the CDR3: TGTGCCAGCAGCCCTACCGGACAGGCCTTCTCTGGGGCCAACGTCCTGACTTTC.

The chain combines TRBV7-9 with TRBJ2-7; 7 bases align to TRBD2. Trimming took 1 base from V and 5 from J; bases not matched to a gene: 5. Germline lookup yields CDR1 SEHNR and CDR2 FQNEAQ (reference sequence). CDR3 size: 14 residues. The CDR3 DNA sequence: TGTGCCAGCAGCTTAGGCAGCGGGGTGGACGAGCAGTACTTC. As protein: CASSLGSGVDEQYF.

The chain joins TRBV5-1 to TRBJ1-2; 8 bases align to TRBD1. J was trimmed by 4 bases and V by 4 bases; bases with no gene match: 6. The CDR3 loop spans 14 amino acids. Germline assignment: CDR1 SGHRS and CDR2 YFSETQ. This CDR3 reads CASSGTTGVYGYTF. In DNA form, the CDR3 reads TGCGCCAGCAGCGGAACGACAGGGGTCTATGGCTACACCTTC.

A few counts support this clone. J is TRBJ2-7 and V is TRBV5-1, with 10 bases that match TRBD1. CDR3 length: 14 residues. Per germline, CDR1 SGHRS and CDR2 YFSETQ. The J segment lost 7 bases and the V segment lost 5 bases, leaving 9 bases of the junction unmatched. The CDR3 sequence: CASSRDRGAGEQYF. The DNA of the CDR3 is TGCGCCAGCAGTCGGGACAGGGGAGCGGGGGAGCAGTACTTC. Based on the CDR3 plus reference TRBV5-1 and TRBJ2-7, the full variable domain is KAGVTQTPRYLIKTRGQQVTLSCSPISGHRSVSWYQQTPGQGLQFLFEYFSETQRNKGNFPGRFSGRQFSNSRSEMNVSTLELGDSALYLCASSRDRGAGEQYFGPGTRLTVT.

The gene calls are TRBV27 and TRBJ1-2; 8 bases align to TRBD1. V shed 2 bases, J shed 13 bases, and the junction held 3 bases outside the gene matches. This CDR3 region has 11 residues. Germline CDR1 is MNHEY and CDR2 is SMNVEV (reference sequence). The DNA for the CDR3 is TGTGCCAGCAGTTTACAGGGGGCTCTCACCTTC. This encodes CASSLQGALTF.

The chain carries TRBV5-6 and TRBJ1-5; TRBD1 aligns across 11 bases. This CDR3 contains 16 residues. J gave up 2 bases and V 4 bases, and 5 bases lay outside the gene matches. Germline V gives CDR1 SGHDT, CDR2 YYEEEE. Here the CDR3 DNA reads TGTGCCAGCAGCAGGACAGGGGGCTTAGGCAATCAGCCCCAGCATTTT. Translation gives CASSRTGGLGNQPQHF. The full variable domain, in which reference TRBV5-6 and TRBJ1-5 provide the parts outside the CDR3, is DAGVTQSPTHLIKTRGQQVTLRCSPKSGHDTVSWYQQALGQGPQFIFQYYEEEERQRGNFPDRFSGHQFPNYSSELNVNALLLGDSALYLCASSRTGGLGNQPQHFGDGTRLSIL.

The V and J genes are TRBV5-6 and TRBJ2-3; D perhaps matches TRBD1 (5 bases). Germline values: CDR1 SGHDT, CDR2 YYEEEE. This CDR3 has 16 amino acids. The germline V and J ends were trimmed by 0 bases and 4 bases, with 15 bases remaining between them. CDR3 residues: CASSLVRRERSDTQYF. In nucleotides, the CDR3 is TGTGCCAGCAGCTTGGTCCGCAGGGAAAGGTCAGATACGCAGTATTTT.

The V and J genes are TRBV7-2 and TRBJ2-3; the match to TRBD2 covers 8 bases. V trimming: 1 base; J trimming: 4 bases; junction bases outside the gene matches: 4. The germline gives CDR1 SGHTA, CDR2 FQGNSA. The CDR3 is made up of 15 amino acids. CDR3 residues: CASSLVGREADTQYF. The CDR3 bases are TGTGCCAGCAGCTTAGTGGGGCGGGAGGCAGATACGCAGTATTTT.

This clone was detected only a few times. The rearrangement uses TRBV5-1 and TRBJ2-7, with D maybe TRBD1 (6 bases). Germline V lookup: CDR1 SGHRS, CDR2 YFSETQ. The V gene lost 4 bases and the J gene lost 5 bases, with 16 bases spanning the gap. This CDR3 comprises 14 residues. Here the CDR3 reads CASSLTDRSDEQYF. The CDR3 DNA reads as TGCGCCAGCAGCCTAACCGACAGGTCCGACGAGCAGTACTTC.